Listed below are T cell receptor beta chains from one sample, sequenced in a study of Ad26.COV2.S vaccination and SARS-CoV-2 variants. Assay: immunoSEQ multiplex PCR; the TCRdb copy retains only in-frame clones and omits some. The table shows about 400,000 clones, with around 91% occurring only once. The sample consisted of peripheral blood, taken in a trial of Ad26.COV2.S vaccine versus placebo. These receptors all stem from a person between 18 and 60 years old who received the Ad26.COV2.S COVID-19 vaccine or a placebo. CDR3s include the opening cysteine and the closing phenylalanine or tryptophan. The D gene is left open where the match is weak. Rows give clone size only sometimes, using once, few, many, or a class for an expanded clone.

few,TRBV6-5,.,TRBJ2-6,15,CASSPETSGANVLTF,TGTGCCAGCAGTCCCGAGACATCTGGGGCCAACGTCCTGACTTTC
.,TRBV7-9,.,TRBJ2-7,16,CASIGGQSEGAYEQYF,TGTGCCAGCATTGGGGGTCAGTCGGAGGGTGCCTACGAGCAGTACTTC
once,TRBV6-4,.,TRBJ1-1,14,CASSEEDGPGEAFF,TGTGCCAGCAGTGAGGAGGACGGGCCGGGTGAAGCTTTCTTT
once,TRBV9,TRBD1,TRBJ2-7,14,CASSVGGTAYEQYF,TGTGCCAGCAGCGTAGGTGGGACAGCTTACGAGCAGTACTTC
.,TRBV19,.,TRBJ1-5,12,CASSIERGPQHF,TGTGCCAGTAGTATTGAGAGGGGACCCCAGCATTTT
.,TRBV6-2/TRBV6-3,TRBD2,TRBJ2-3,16,CASSYTSGRAVDTQYF,TGTGCCAGCAGCTATACTAGCGGGAGGGCCGTAGATACGCAGTATTTT
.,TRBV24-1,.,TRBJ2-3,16,CATSDGSTFLLDTQYF,TGTGCCACCAGTGATGGGTCTACTTTTCTTTTGGATACGCAGTATTTT
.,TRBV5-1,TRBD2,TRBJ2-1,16,CASSLLAGRVYNEQFF,TGCGCCAGCAGCTTGCTAGCGGGCCGTGTTTACAATGAGCAGTTCTTC
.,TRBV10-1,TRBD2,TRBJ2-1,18,CATGRVGLSGSRNNEQFF,TGCGCCACCGGCAGAGTAGGTCTCAGCGGGAGTCGGAACAATGAGCAGTTCTTC
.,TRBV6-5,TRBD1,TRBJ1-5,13,CASETGRDQPQHF,TGTGCCAGCGAGACAGGGAGGGATCAGCCCCAGCATTTT
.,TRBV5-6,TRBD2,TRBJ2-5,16,CASSPGLAGNQETQYF,TGTGCCAGCAGCCCCGGACTAGCGGGGAACCAAGAGACCCAGTACTTC
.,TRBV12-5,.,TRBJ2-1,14,CASGSTGRYNEQFF,TGTGCTAGTGGTTCGACGGGCCGTTACAATGAGCAGTTCTTC
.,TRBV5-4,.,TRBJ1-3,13,CASSLARENTIYF,TGTGCCAGCAGCTTGGCCCGTGAAAACACCATATATTTT
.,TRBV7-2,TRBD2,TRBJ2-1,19,CASSLALGGGRYSYNEQFF,TGTGCCAGCAGCTTAGCGCTTGGGGGCGGGAGGTACTCCTACAATGAGCAGTTCTTC